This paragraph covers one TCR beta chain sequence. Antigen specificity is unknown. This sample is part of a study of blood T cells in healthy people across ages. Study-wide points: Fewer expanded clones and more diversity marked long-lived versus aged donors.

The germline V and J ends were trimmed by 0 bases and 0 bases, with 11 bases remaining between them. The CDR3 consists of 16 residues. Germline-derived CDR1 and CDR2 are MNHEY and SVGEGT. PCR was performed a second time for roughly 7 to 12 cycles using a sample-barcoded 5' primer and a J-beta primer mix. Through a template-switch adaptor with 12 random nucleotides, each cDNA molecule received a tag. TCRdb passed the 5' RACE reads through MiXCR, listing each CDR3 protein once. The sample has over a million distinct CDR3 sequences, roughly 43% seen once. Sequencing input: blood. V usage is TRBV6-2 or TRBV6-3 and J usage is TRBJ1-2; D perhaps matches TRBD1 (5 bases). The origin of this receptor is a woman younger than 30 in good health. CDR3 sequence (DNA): TGTGCCAGCAGTTACTCGACCGACAGCTCTAACTATGGCTACACCTTC. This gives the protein CASSYSTDSSNYGYTF.